This T cell receptor beta chain was identified during a study of T cells after yellow fever vaccination. This CDR3 contains 13 residues. CDR1 SGHDN and CDR2 FVKESK come from the germline V gene. With 9 bases removed from V and 0 bases from J, the gap between germline ends came to 11 bases. One entry per CDR3 protein, called by TCRdb with MiXCR from the 5' RACE reads. This sample has hundreds of thousands of distinct CDR3 sequences, with roughly 17% found just once. This specimen was PBMCs, taken less than 6 days after the first yellow fever vaccination. The J gene is TRBJ1-1, the V gene TRBV14; no clear D. This receptor was obtained from a man in his late teens or twenties who received the YFV17D yellow fever vaccine. Here the CDR3 DNA reads TGTGCCAGTACGTTAGACCTGAACACTGAAGCTTTCTTT. Protein sequence: CASTLDLNTEAFF.